These 18 T cell receptor beta chains were all obtained from the same sample, sequenced in a study of T cells after posttransplantation cyclophosphamide. Repertoires were generated with immunoSEQ multiplex PCR, while TCRdb's copy carries only in-frame clones and drops some. The sample records tens of thousands of clones, roughly 94% being singletons. The sequencing sample was made of PBMCs. The origin of the receptors is a woman aged 25-40 years in good health and a related stem cell transplant donor.

The gene calls are TRBV4-3 and TRBJ1-1; D ambiguous. CDR3 size: 15 residues. CDR1 is LGHNA and CDR2 is YSLEER in the germline V gene. The V gene lost 3 bases and the J gene lost 2 bases, with 13 bases spanning the gap. The CDR3 DNA is TGCGCCAGCAGCCACTCTTGGGCAGGCAACACTGAAGCTTTCTTT. This sequence encodes CASSHSWAGNTEAFF.

The rearrangement uses TRBV5-4 and TRBJ2-1; 7 bases fit TRBD1. This CDR3 contains 14 residues. Unmatched junction bases numbered 4, after V lost 4 bases and J lost 3 bases. Germline CDR1 reads SGHNT; CDR2 reads YYREEE (reference sequence). CDR3 region: CASSHRDSYNEQFF. CDR3 DNA: TGTGCCAGCAGCCACCGGGACAGCTACAATGAGCAGTTCTTC.

The J gene is TRBJ1-1, the V gene TRBV5-1; 9 bases align to TRBD1. V lost 4 bases and J lost 5; bases outside the gene matches: 3. The CDR3 consists of 13 residues. Germline-derived CDR1 and CDR2 are SGHRS and YFSETQ. The CDR3 coding sequence is TGCGCCAGCAGCCCGGGACAGGGAACTGAAGCTTTCTTT. It is translated as CASSPGQGTEAFF.

This clone has only one observation. This rearrangement joins TRBV9 to TRBJ1-5; D is perhaps TRBD1 (6 bases). The length of the CDR3 is 13 residues. V lost 4 bases to trimming and J lost 6 bases, with 11 bases between them. CDR1 is SGDLS, CDR2 YYNGEE, per germline. The CDR3 bases are TGTGCCAGCAGCCTCCTAGGGGGTCAGCCCCAGCATTTT. Encoded protein: CASSLLGGQPQHF. Full variable domain (remainder filled in from reference TRBV9 and TRBJ1-5): DSGVTQTPKHLITATGQRVTLRCSPRSGDLSVYWYQQSLDQGLQFLIQYYNGEERAKGNILERFSAQQFPDLHSELNLSSLELGDSALYFCASSLLGGQPQHFGDGTRLSIL.

The rearrangement links TRBV7-3 to TRBJ2-1; tentative D call: TRBD2 (7 bases). V was clipped by 1 base and J by 8 bases, with 15 bases between them. Germline V gene data show CDR1 as SGHTA and CDR2 as FQGTGA. The CDR3 contains 15 residues. This CDR3 reads CASSLSVGGAHEQFF. The DNA of the CDR3 is TGTGCCAGCAGCTTAAGTGTTGGGGGGGCCCATGAGCAGTTCTTC.

The V gene is TRBV19, the J gene TRBJ1-5; perhaps TRBD1 as D (5 bases). CDR3 length: 14 residues. Germline CDR1 LNHDA, CDR2 SQIVND (reference sequence). The ends were cut back, 3 bases at V and 7 bases at J, with 13 bases in the middle. This CDR3 is CASSMRREGQPQHF. The CDR3 coding sequence is TGTGCCAGTAGTATGCGCAGGGAGGGGCAGCCCCAGCATTTT.

The chain links TRBV9 to TRBJ1-6; TRBD1 matches 8 bases. The CDR3 loop spans 16 amino acids. V shed 0 bases, J shed 7 bases, and the junction held 6 bases outside the gene matches. From germline, CDR1 is SGDLS and CDR2 YYNGEE. This chain's CDR3 is CASSVEGHRGNSPLHF. The DNA of the CDR3 is TGTGCCAGCAGCGTAGAGGGCCACAGGGGGAATTCACCCCTCCACTTT.

The V gene is TRBV7-9, the J gene TRBJ1-1, with D unresolved. The CDR3 sequence is 13 residues long. The germline V gene encodes CDR1 SEHNR and CDR2 FQNEAQ (reference sequence). Deletions cut 2 bases from V and 6 bases from J, with 10 bases between. This CDR3 is CASSLSQTPEAFF. The DNA for the CDR3 is TGTGCCAGCAGCTTAAGTCAGACTCCTGAAGCTTTCTTT.

V gene TRBV7-9 combines with J gene TRBJ1-1; perhaps TRBD1 as D (5 bases). The CDR3 has 14 amino acids. V was pared by 3 bases and J by 4 bases, with 12 bases between. Germline V gene sequence: CDR1 SEHNR, CDR2 FQNEAQ (reference sequence). This CDR3 is CASSLGQSSTEAFF. DNA of the CDR3: TGTGCCAGCAGCTTGGGGCAAAGCTCCACTGAAGCTTTCTTT.

The chain employs TRBV19 and TRBJ2-2, with 7 bases fitting TRBD1. CDR3 length equals 15 residues. Germline CDR1 is LNHDA and CDR2 is SQIVND (reference sequence). Germline trimming cut 5 bases from V and 5 bases from J; bases unmatched to any gene: 8. CDR3 sequence: CASSPYRGWTGELFF. The CDR3 bases are TGTGCCAGTAGTCCCTACAGGGGTTGGACCGGGGAGCTGTTTTTT.

The V gene is TRBV5-1, the J gene TRBJ1-3; D ambiguous. Deletions cut 0 bases from V and 4 bases from J, with 8 bases between. The CDR3 loop spans 14 amino acids. CDR1 and CDR2 from the germline V gene are SGHRS and YFSETQ. CDR3 nucleotide sequence: TGCGCCAGCAGCTTGGGAGGGTCCGGAAACACCATATATTTT. This codes for CASSLGGSGNTIYF.

This chain connects TRBV10-3 to TRBJ2-3; 9 bases line up with TRBD1. The CDR3 consists of 18 residues. The ends lost 0 bases at V and 4 bases at J; junction bases unmatched: 11. Germline assignment: CDR1 ENHRY and CDR2 SYGVKD. The CDR3 DNA is TGTGCCATCAGTGAGTCTCTCGGTGGGACAGGGAGCCCAGATACGCAGTATTTT. Translation gives CAISESLGGTGSPDTQYF.

This chain joins TRBV10-3 and TRBJ2-1; D is undetermined. CDR3 length equals 13 residues. Germline V gives CDR1 ENHRY, CDR2 SYGVKD. V was clipped by 10 bases and J by 0 bases, with 10 bases between them. CDR3 in DNA: TGTGCCACCGAGGCCAACTCCTACAATGAGCAGTTCTTC. This gives the protein CATEANSYNEQFF.

The rearrangement joins TRBV29-1 to TRBJ1-5, with D perhaps TRBD1 (5 bases). Looked up from germline, CDR1 is SQVTM and CDR2 is ANQGSEA. The CDR3 runs to 13 residues. Trimming cost V 4 bases and J 3 bases, with 10 bases left between them. For the CDR3, the DNA is TGCAGCGTTGTTACAGGTTACAATCAGCCCCAGCATTTT. This gives the protein CSVVTGYNQPQHF.

The rearrangement joins TRBV19 to TRBJ2-2; maybe TRBD1 (5 bases). The germline V gene encodes CDR1 LNHDA and CDR2 SQIVND (reference sequence). Trimming cost V 7 bases and J 1 base, with 7 bases left between them. This CDR3 region has 13 residues. CDR3 in DNA: TGTGCCAGTACAGACAGGAACACCGGGGAGCTGTTTTTT. Translating it yields CASTDRNTGELFF.

This chain joins TRBV5-8 and TRBJ1-1; possible D gene TRBD1, 6 bases. Deletions cut 1 base from V and 0 bases from J, with 16 bases between. CDR1 SGHTS and CDR2 YDEGEE come from the germline V gene. The CDR3 sequence is 17 residues long. This CDR3 is CASSLWGRGDMNTEAFF. The CDR3 DNA reads TGTGCCAGCAGCTTGTGGGGGCGAGGGGATATGAACACTGAAGCTTTCTTT.

The rearrangement links TRBV7-9 to TRBJ1-4, with 9 nucleotides matching TRBD1. The germline V gene encodes CDR1 SEHNR and CDR2 FQNEAQ (reference sequence). The CDR3 covers 13 residues. Trimming cost V 10 bases and J 5 bases; bases outside gene matches: 5. CDR3 sequence (DNA): TGTGCCACCACCGGGACAGGGAATGAAAAACTGTTTTTT. It yields the protein CATTGTGNEKLFF.

This clone was detected a few times. V usage is TRBV10-3 and J usage is TRBJ2-3; TRBD2 matches 8 bases. Trimming cost V 1 base and J 6 bases; bases outside gene matches: 9. This CDR3 is 16 amino acids long. CDR1 ENHRY and CDR2 SYGVKD come from the germline V gene. CDR3 in DNA: TGTGCCATCAGTGAGTTAGTAAGCGGGGGCCGGGATACGCAGTATTTT. Its protein product is CAISELVSGGRDTQYF.